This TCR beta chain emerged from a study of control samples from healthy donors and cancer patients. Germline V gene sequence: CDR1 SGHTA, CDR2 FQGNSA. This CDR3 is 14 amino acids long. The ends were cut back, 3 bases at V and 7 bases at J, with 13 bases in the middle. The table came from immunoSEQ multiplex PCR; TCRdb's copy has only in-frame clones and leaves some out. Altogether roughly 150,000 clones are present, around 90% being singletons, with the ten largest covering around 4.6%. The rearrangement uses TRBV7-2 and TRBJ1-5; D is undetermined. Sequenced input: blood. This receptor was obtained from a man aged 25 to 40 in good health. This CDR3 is CASSFPPGGQPQHF. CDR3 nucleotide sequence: TGTGCCAGCAGCTTCCCCCCCGGAGGACAGCCCCAGCATTTT.